The T cell receptor beta chain described here comes from a study of T cell responses to AZD1222 COVID-19 vaccine. The overall study: Second-dose timings of about 4 or about 12 weeks were pooled. The study's findings and limits: Spike-spanning, vaccine-associated CD4 TCRs were dominant at 160-218 and 743-854.

Germline CDR1 is MNHEY and CDR2 is SMNVEV (reference sequence). Trimming left V 4 bases short and J 3 bases short, with 6 bases between. The CDR3 is made up of 12 amino acids. To note about this clone: Its antigen is undetermined.

The data were produced by immunoSEQ multiplex PCR, yet TCRdb's version contains in-frame clones alone and is incomplete. Of approximately 130,000 clones in the sample, 90% were seen once. The specimen was peripheral blood, collected on day 0 of AZD1222 vaccination. This TCR was recovered from an adult in good health. This chain links TRBV27 with TRBJ1-2, with D possibly matching TRBD1 (6 bases). CDR3 loop: CASSSGDYGYTF. The DNA of the CDR3 is TGTGCCAGCAGTTCAGGGGACTATGGCTACACCTTC.